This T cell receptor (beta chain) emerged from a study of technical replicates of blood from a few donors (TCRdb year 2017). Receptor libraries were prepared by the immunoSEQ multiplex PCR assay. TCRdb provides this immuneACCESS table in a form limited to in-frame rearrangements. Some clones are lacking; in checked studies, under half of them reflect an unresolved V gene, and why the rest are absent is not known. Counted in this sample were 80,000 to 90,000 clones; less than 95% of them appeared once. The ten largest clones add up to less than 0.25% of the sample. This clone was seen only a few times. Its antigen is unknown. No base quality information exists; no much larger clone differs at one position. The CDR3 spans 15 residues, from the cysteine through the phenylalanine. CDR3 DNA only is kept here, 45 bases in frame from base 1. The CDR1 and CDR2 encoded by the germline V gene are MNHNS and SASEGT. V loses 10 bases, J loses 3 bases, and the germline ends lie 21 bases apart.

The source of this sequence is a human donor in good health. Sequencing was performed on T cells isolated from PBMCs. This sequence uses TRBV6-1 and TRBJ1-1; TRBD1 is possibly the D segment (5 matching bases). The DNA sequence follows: TGTGCCACCCAGGTTTTCGGCAGGGAGGACACTGAAGCTTTCTTT. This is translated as CATQVFGREDTEAFF.